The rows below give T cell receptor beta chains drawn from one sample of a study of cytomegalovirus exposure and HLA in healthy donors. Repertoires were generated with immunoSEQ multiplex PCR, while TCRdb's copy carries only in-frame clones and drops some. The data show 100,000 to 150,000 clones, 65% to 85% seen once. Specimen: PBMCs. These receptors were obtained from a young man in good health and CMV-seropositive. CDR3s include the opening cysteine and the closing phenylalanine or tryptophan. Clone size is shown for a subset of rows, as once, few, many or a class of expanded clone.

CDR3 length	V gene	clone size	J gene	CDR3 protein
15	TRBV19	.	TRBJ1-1	CASSRRGGTNTEAFF
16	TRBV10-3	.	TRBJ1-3	CAISEPDGGSGNTIYF
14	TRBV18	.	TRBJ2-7	CASSPPVRTDEQYF
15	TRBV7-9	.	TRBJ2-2	CASSLAGLAGRGLFF
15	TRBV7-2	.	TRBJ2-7	CASSGRASLLGEQYF
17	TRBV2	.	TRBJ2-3	CASSGARAGGLGDTQYF
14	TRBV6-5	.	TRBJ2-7	CASGVGGTGYEQYF
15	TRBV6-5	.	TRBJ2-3	CASSWDSYYTDTQYF
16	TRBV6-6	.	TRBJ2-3	CASRKETSGGTDTQYF
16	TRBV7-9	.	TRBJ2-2	CASSPQLAWDTGELFF
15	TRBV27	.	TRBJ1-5	CASSPGGSSNQPQHF
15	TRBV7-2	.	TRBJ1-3	CASSLVGEAGNTIYF
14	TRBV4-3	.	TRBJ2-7	CASSHRDSSYEQYF
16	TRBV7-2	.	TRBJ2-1	CASSLVREESYNEQFF
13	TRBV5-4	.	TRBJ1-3	CASSFRGGNTIYF
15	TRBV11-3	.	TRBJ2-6	CASSSGDSGANVLTF
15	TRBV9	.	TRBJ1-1	CASSDPHGVDTEAFF
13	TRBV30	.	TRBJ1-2	CAWREEVVYGYTF
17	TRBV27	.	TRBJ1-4	CASRPPGGGLSNEKLFF
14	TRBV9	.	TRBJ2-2	CASSRDRGSGELFF
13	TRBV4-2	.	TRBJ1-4	CASSLADNEKLFF
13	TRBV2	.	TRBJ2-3	CAVTGGPTDTQYF
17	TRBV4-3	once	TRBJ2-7	CASSQVLGPSGAYEQYF
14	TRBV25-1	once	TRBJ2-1	CASRTGSSYNEQFF
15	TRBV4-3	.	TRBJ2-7	CASSQRTGGIDEQYF
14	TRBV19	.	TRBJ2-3	CASTPPGGKDTQYF
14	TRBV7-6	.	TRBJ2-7	CASSLGDRVYEQYF
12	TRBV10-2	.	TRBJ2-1	CASSDRNNEQFF
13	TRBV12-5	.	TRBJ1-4	CASGSSGGEKLFF
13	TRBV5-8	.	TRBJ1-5	CASSPEIAQPQHF
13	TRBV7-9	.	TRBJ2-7	CASSLRGSYEQYF
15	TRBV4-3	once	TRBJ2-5	CASSQDKGRGETQYF
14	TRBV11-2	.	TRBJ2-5	CASSGTGGRETQYF
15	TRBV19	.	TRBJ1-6	CASSIPGGNNSPLHF
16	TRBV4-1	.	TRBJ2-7	CASSELAGAEGYEQYF
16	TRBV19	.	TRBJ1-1	CASSLAPTGGFAEAFF
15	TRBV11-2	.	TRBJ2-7	CASSHDRAGGYEQYF
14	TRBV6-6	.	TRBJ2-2	CASFRSTATGELFF
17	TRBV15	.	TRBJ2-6	CATNSGTGGSGANVLTF
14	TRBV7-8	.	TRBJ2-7	CASSLGTATYEQYF
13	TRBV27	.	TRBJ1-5	CASRDSQDQPQHF
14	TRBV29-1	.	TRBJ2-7	CSGLSGTGPYEQYF